This T cell receptor beta chain emerged from a study of blood T cell repertoires in COVID-19. The wider study: Donors in the United States, Italy and Spain gave samples during acute or convalescent COVID-19. The cDNA or gDNA used as material had been derived from T cells, B-cell-depleted T cells, or PBMCs.

Profiling relied on immunoSEQ multiplex PCR, and the TCRdb table lists in-frame clones only, not all of them. This table has under 500,000 clones, nearly 90% appearing once. Trimming took 3 bases from V and 0 from J; bases not matched to a gene: 3. The CDR3 runs 16 residues. Germline CDR1 and CDR2: MNHEY and SMNVEV (reference sequence). This clonotype originated in a woman aged 18-29 years with acute COVID-19. The V call is TRBV27, the J call TRBJ2-2, with TRBD1 identical over 8 bases. Sequencing used PBMCs or T cells enriched from blood (not recorded which). The CDR3 DNA reads TGTGCCAGCAGTTTCCGGACAGGGTCGAACACCGGGGAGCTGTTTTTT. It specifies CASSFRTGSNTGELFF.